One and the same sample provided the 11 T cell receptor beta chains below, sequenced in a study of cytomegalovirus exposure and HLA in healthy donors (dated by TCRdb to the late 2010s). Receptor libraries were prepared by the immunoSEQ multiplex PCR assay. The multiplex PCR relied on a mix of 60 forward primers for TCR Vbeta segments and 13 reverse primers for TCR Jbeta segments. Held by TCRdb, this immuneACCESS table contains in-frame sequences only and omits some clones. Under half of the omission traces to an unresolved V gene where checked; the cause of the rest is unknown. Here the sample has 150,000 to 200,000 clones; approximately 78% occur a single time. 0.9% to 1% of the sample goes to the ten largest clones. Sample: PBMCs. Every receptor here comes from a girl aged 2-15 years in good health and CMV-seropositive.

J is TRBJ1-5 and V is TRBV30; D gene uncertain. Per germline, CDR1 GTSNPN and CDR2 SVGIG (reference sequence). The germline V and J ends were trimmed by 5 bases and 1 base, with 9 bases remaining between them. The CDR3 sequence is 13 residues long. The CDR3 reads CAWSGRSNQPQHF. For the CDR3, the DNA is TGTGCCTGGTCCGGGAGAAGCAATCAGCCCCAGCATTTT. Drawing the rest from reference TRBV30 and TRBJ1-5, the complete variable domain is SQTIHQWPATLVQPVGSPLSLECTVEGTSNPNLYWYRQAAGRGLQLLFYSVGIGQISSEVPQNLSASRPQDRQFILSSKKLLLSDSGFYLCAWSGRSNQPQHFGDGTRLSIL.

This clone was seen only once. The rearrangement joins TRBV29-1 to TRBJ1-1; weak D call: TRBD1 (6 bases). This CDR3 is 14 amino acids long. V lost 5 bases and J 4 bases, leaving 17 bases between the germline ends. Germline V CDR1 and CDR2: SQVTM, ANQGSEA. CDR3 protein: CSVNIQGRVTEAFF. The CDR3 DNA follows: TGCAGCGTTAATATACAGGGAAGGGTCACTGAAGCTTTCTTT.

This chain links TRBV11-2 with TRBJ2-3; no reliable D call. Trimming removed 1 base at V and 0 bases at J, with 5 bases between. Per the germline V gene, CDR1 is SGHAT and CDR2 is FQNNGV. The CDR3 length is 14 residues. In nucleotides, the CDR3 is TGTGCCAGCAGCTTAGCCGGTAGCACAGATACGCAGTATTTT. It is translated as CASSLAGSTDTQYF. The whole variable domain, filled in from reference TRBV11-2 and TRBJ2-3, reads EAGVAQSPRYKIIEKRQSVAFWCNPISGHATLYWYQQILGQGPKLLIQFQNNGVVDDSQLPKDRFSAERLKGVDSTLKIQPAKLEDSAVYLCASSLAGSTDTQYFGPGTRLTVL.

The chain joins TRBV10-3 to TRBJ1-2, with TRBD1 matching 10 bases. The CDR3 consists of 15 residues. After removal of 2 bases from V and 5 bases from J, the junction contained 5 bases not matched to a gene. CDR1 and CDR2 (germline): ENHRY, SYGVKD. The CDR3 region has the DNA TGTGCCATCAGTGAGGGACAGGGGGGCCATTATGGCTACACCTTC. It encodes CAISEGQGGHYGYTF.

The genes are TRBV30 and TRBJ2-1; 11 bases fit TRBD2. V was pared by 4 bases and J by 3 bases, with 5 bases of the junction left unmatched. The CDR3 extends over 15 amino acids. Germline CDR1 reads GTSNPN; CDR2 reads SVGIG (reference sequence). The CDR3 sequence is CAWTSGTSGYNEQFF. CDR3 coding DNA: TGTGCCTGGACTTCCGGGACTAGCGGCTACAATGAGCAGTTCTTC.

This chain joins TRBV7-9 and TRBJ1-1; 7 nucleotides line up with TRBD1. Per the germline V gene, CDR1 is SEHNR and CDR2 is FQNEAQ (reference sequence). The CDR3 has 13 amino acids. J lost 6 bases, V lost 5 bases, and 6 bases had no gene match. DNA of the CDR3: TGTGCCAGCAGCCCTCCGACAGGGTCTGAAGCTTTCTTT. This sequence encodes CASSPPTGSEAFF. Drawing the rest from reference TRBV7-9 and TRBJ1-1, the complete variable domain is DTGVSQNPRHKITKRGQNVTFRCDPISEHNRLYWYRQTLGQGPEFLTYFQNEAQLEKSRLLSDRFSAERPKGSFSTLEIQRTEQGDSAMYLCASSPPTGSEAFFGQGTRLTVV.

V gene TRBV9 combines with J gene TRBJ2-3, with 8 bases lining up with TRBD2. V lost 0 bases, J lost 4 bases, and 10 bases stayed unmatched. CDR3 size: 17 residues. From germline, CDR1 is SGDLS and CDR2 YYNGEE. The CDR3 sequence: CASSVGRAGDSPDTQYF. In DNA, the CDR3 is TGTGCCAGCAGCGTAGGGAGAGCGGGAGATAGCCCAGATACGCAGTATTTT.

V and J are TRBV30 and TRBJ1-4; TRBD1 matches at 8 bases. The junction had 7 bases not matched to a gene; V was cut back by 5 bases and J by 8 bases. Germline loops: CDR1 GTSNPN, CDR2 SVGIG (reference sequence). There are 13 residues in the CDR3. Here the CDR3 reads CAWRQGREEKLFF. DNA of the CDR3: TGTGCCTGGCGACAGGGGCGTGAAGAAAAACTGTTTTTT.

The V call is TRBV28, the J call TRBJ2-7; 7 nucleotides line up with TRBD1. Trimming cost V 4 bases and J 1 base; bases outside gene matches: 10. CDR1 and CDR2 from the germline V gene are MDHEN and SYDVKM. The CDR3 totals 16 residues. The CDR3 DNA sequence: TGTGCCAGCAGTTCCCCTTGGACAGGTCTTTCCTACGAGCAGTACTTC. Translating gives CASSSPWTGLSYEQYF.

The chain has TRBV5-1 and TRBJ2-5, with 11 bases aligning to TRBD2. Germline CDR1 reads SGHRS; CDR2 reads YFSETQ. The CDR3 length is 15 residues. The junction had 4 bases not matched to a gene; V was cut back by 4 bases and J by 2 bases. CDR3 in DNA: TGCGCCAGCAGCCGAAGACTAGCGGGGCAAGAGACCCAGTACTTC. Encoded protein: CASSRRLAGQETQYF.

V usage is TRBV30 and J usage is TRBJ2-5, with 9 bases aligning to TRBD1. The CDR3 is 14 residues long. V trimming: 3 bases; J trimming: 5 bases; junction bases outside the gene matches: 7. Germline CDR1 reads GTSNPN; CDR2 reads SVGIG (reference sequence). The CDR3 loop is CAWSSGQGDETQYF. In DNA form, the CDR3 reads TGTGCCTGGAGCTCGGGACAGGGTGACGAGACCCAGTACTTC.